This is a list of T cell receptor beta chains from one sample in a study of PD-1 blockade in classical Hodgkin lymphoma. The assay was immunoSEQ multiplex PCR, and TCRdb's table has in-frame clones only and misses some. The table records approximately 100,000 clones, roughly 91% of them present only once. The sample here was peripheral blood mononuclear cells (PBMCs), taken before the second cycle of nivolumab. These receptors originate from a human donor with classical Hodgkin lymphoma. The CDR3 runs from the conserved cysteine through the conserved F or W. Each record gives: J gene, D gene, clone size, V gene, CDR3 DNA, CDR3 protein. The D gene is left open where the match is weak. Clone size is given for some rows only: seen once, a few or many times, or a class if the clone is expanded.

j_call: TRBJ1-1
d_call: .
clone_size: .
v_call: TRBV19
cdr3_nt: TGTGCCAGCAACGAGATGGGGATGAACACTGAAGCTTTCTTT
cdr3_aa: CASNEMGMNTEAFF

j_call: TRBJ1-1
d_call: TRBD1
clone_size: .
v_call: TRBV4-1
cdr3_nt: TGCGCCACCAGCAGGGGGGCCTCGACTGAAGCTTTCTTT
cdr3_aa: CATSRGASTEAFF

j_call: TRBJ1-1
d_call: .
clone_size: .
v_call: TRBV9
cdr3_nt: TGTGCCAGCAGCGTAGATCGGTATGGGAGGGTTCTCGGTGAAGCTTTCTTT
cdr3_aa: CASSVDRYGRVLGEAFF

j_call: TRBJ1-1
d_call: .
clone_size: few
v_call: TRBV6-1
cdr3_nt: TGTGCCAGCAAGAGGGGTAGGGAAGCTTTCTTT
cdr3_aa: CASKRGREAFF

j_call: TRBJ1-3
d_call: .
clone_size: .
v_call: TRBV29-1
cdr3_nt: TGCAGCGTTGGCGGAGGGGGGGGAAATTTCTCTGGAAACACCATATATTTT
cdr3_aa: CSVGGGGGNFSGNTIYF

j_call: TRBJ2-1
d_call: .
clone_size: .
v_call: TRBV7-6
cdr3_nt: TGTGCCAGCAGCTTAGGGATGGGGAATGAGCAGTTCTTC
cdr3_aa: CASSLGMGNEQFF

j_call: TRBJ2-3
d_call: TRBD2
clone_size: .
v_call: TRBV14
cdr3_nt: TGTGCCAGCACCCGAGCGGGGTCTAGCACAGATACGCAGTATTTT
cdr3_aa: CASTRAGSSTDTQYF

j_call: TRBJ1-3
d_call: TRBD1
clone_size: .
v_call: TRBV6-1
cdr3_nt: TGTGCCAGCAGCAGGACAGGGTATGGAAACACCATATATTTT
cdr3_aa: CASSRTGYGNTIYF

j_call: TRBJ1-2
d_call: .
clone_size: .
v_call: TRBV19
cdr3_nt: TGTGCCAGTAGTATCTCCGGACGGGACTATGGCTACACCTTC
cdr3_aa: CASSISGRDYGYTF

j_call: TRBJ1-5
d_call: .
clone_size: .
v_call: TRBV7-2
cdr3_nt: TGTGCCAGCAGCTTAGGAAGCCAGCCCCAGCATTTT
cdr3_aa: CASSLGSQPQHF

j_call: TRBJ2-5
d_call: .
clone_size: .
v_call: TRBV9
cdr3_nt: TGTGCCAGCAGCGTAGATATCACAGAGACCCAGTACTTC
cdr3_aa: CASSVDITETQYF

j_call: TRBJ2-1
d_call: .
clone_size: .
v_call: TRBV15
cdr3_nt: TGTGCCACCAGCAGAGATCGGGGGGCTGTCCACAATGAGCAGTTCTTC
cdr3_aa: CATSRDRGAVHNEQFF

j_call: TRBJ1-6
d_call: .
clone_size: .
v_call: TRBV6-5
cdr3_nt: TGTGCCAGCAGTTACCGCGGGCCTGATAATTCACCCCTCCACTTT
cdr3_aa: CASSYRGPDNSPLHF

j_call: TRBJ2-3
d_call: .
clone_size: .
v_call: TRBV19
cdr3_nt: TGTGCCAGTAGTATTGTGACGTCCCCCACAGATACGCAGTATTTT
cdr3_aa: CASSIVTSPTDTQYF

j_call: TRBJ2-7
d_call: TRBD2
clone_size: once
v_call: TRBV25-1
cdr3_nt: TGTGCCAGCAGTGAATTGGGGGGGACTATTCCGCACGAGCAGTACTTC
cdr3_aa: CASSELGGTIPHEQYF

j_call: TRBJ1-2
d_call: .
clone_size: .
v_call: TRBV21-1
cdr3_nt: TGTGCCAGCAGCAAAGAGAGGGACAGGGGACCCTTCGCAGACGGCTACACCTTC
cdr3_aa: CASSKERDRGPFADGYTF

j_call: TRBJ1-5
d_call: .
clone_size: .
v_call: TRBV30
cdr3_nt: TGTGCCTGGAGTGTAACTACGTGGGAGACAGGTTTAGATCAGCCCCAGCATTTT
cdr3_aa: CAWSVTTWETGLDQPQHF

j_call: TRBJ2-5
d_call: .
clone_size: .
v_call: TRBV4-1
cdr3_nt: TGCGCCAGCAGCCCCCTGGCAGGGGCTCTACAAGAGACCCAGTACTTC
cdr3_aa: CASSPLAGALQETQYF

j_call: TRBJ2-2
d_call: .
clone_size: .
v_call: TRBV9
cdr3_nt: TGTGCCAGCAGCGTAGTGGGGGCACTAGGTACTGTATCGCGAACACCGGGGGAGCTGTTTTTT
cdr3_aa: CASSVVGALGTVSRTPGELFF

j_call: TRBJ2-4
d_call: TRBD1
clone_size: .
v_call: TRBV5-4
cdr3_nt: TGTGCCAGCCAGGGGGACAACGCCAAAAACATTCAGTACTTC
cdr3_aa: CASQGDNAKNIQYF

j_call: TRBJ1-5
d_call: .
clone_size: .
v_call: TRBV6-5
cdr3_nt: TGTGCCAGCGGAAGGGATCAGCCCCAGCATTTT
cdr3_aa: CASGRDQPQHF

j_call: TRBJ2-5
d_call: TRBD1
clone_size: .
v_call: TRBV6-1
cdr3_nt: TGTGCCAGCAGTGAAGCGCTGGGACAGGGGATGGAGACCCAGTACTTC
cdr3_aa: CASSEALGQGMETQYF

j_call: TRBJ2-5
d_call: .
clone_size: .
v_call: TRBV30
cdr3_nt: TGTGCCTGGAGTGTACACTACGACGGGAAGGAGACCCAGTACTTC
cdr3_aa: CAWSVHYDGKETQYF

j_call: TRBJ2-1
d_call: TRBD1
clone_size: .
v_call: TRBV28
cdr3_nt: TGTGCCAGCAGTTTACCGGGACAGTGGACCAATGAGCAGTTCTTC
cdr3_aa: CASSLPGQWTNEQFF

j_call: TRBJ1-1
d_call: TRBD1
clone_size: .
v_call: TRBV18
cdr3_nt: TGTGCCAGCTCACCAATTGGGCCAGGGGGCACTGAAGCTTTCTTT
cdr3_aa: CASSPIGPGGTEAFF

j_call: TRBJ2-2
d_call: .
clone_size: .
v_call: TRBV5-1
cdr3_nt: TGCGCCAGCAGCCCGGGATTAGTCTCGAACACCGGGGAGCTGTTTTTT
cdr3_aa: CASSPGLVSNTGELFF

j_call: TRBJ1-1
d_call: .
clone_size: .
v_call: TRBV27
cdr3_nt: TGTGCCAGCAGTTTCGGGGGGGGACTCACTGAAGCTTTCTTT
cdr3_aa: CASSFGGGLTEAFF

j_call: TRBJ1-2
d_call: .
clone_size: once
v_call: TRBV19
cdr3_nt: TGTGCCAGTAGTACCCCCGGACACGGGTATGGCTACACCTTC
cdr3_aa: CASSTPGHGYGYTF

j_call: TRBJ2-1
d_call: .
clone_size: .
v_call: TRBV27
cdr3_nt: TGTGCCAGCAGCTTCGGCGTGGTCAATGAGCAGTTCTTC
cdr3_aa: CASSFGVVNEQFF

j_call: TRBJ1-4
d_call: .
clone_size: once
v_call: TRBV19
cdr3_nt: TGTGCCAGTAGGTACACTTCTAATGAAAAACTGTTTTTT
cdr3_aa: CASRYTSNEKLFF

j_call: TRBJ2-3
d_call: TRBD1
clone_size: .
v_call: TRBV19
cdr3_nt: TGTGCCAGTAGTGCTGACAGGGTTGGGACAGATACGCAGTATTTT
cdr3_aa: CASSADRVGTDTQYF

j_call: TRBJ1-1
d_call: .
clone_size: once
v_call: TRBV10-3
cdr3_nt: TGTGCCATCAGGGAAGGGAGCGCTGAAGCTTTCTTT
cdr3_aa: CAIREGSAEAFF

j_call: TRBJ2-3
d_call: TRBD1
clone_size: .
v_call: TRBV14
cdr3_nt: TGTGCCAGCAGCCATTCCGGGACAGGGACCGATACGCAGTATTTT
cdr3_aa: CASSHSGTGTDTQYF

j_call: TRBJ1-2
d_call: .
clone_size: .
v_call: TRBV30
cdr3_nt: TGTGCCTGCCCTCCTGGGGGGGGGAACGGCTACACCTTC
cdr3_aa: CACPPGGGNGYTF

j_call: TRBJ1-2
d_call: .
clone_size: many
v_call: TRBV30
cdr3_nt: TGTGCCTGGAGTGTAATTCTGGGATCGAAGGGCTACACCTTC
cdr3_aa: CAWSVILGSKGYTF

j_call: TRBJ1-6
d_call: .
clone_size: once
v_call: TRBV5-1
cdr3_nt: TGCGCCAGCAGCTTGGGAGCGACTAGCCCTTCACCCCTCCACTTT
cdr3_aa: CASSLGATSPSPLHF

j_call: TRBJ1-5
d_call: TRBD1
clone_size: .
v_call: TRBV30
cdr3_nt: TGTGCCTGGAGGGGACAGACACCCAATCAGCCCCAGCATTTT
cdr3_aa: CAWRGQTPNQPQHF

j_call: TRBJ2-1
d_call: .
clone_size: .
v_call: TRBV30
cdr3_nt: TGTGCCTGGAGTGGAAGCACGTATGAGCAGTTCTTC
cdr3_aa: CAWSGSTYEQFF

j_call: TRBJ1-4
d_call: .
clone_size: .
v_call: TRBV7-6
cdr3_nt: TGTGCCAGCAGCCTGGGGGTTACAGGTAGGGTACTGTTTTTT
cdr3_aa: CASSLGVTGRVLFF

j_call: TRBJ1-1
d_call: .
clone_size: .
v_call: TRBV7-6
cdr3_nt: TGTGCCAGCAGCGATGGCGTGGCCGCTGAAGCTTTCTTT
cdr3_aa: CASSDGVAAEAFF

j_call: TRBJ2-7
d_call: .
clone_size: once
v_call: TRBV7-9
cdr3_nt: TGTGCCAGCAGCCCCGCGGCCTTCGAGCAGTACTTC
cdr3_aa: CASSPAAFEQYF

j_call: TRBJ2-1
d_call: .
clone_size: .
v_call: TRBV4-2
cdr3_nt: TGTGCCAGCAGCCAGTTTATAGGAAACTCCTACAATGAGCAGTTCTTC
cdr3_aa: CASSQFIGNSYNEQFF

j_call: TRBJ1-5
d_call: .
clone_size: few
v_call: TRBV4-1
cdr3_nt: TGCGCCAGCAGCCAAGATGGCGGTGGGAGGGAGAATCAGCCCCAGCATTTT
cdr3_aa: CASSQDGGGRENQPQHF